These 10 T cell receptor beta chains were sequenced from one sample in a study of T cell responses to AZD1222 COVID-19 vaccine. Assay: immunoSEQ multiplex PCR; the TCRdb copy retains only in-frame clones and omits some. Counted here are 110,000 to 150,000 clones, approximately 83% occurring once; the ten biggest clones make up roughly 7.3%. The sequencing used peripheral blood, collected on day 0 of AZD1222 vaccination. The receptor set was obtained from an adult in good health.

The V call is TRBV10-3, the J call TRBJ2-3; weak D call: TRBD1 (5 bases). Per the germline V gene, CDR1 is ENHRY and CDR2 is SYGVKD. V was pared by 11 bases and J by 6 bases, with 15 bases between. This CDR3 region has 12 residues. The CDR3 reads CAGAPTLDTQYF. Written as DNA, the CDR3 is TGTGCCGGGGCCCCTACTTTGGATACGCAGTATTTT.

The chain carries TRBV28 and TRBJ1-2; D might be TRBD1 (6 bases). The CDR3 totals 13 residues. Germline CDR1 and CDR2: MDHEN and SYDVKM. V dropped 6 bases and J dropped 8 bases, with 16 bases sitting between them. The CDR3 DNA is TGTGCCAGCAGACAGGGCCCTACTGGAGGCTACACCTTC. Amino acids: CASRQGPTGGYTF.

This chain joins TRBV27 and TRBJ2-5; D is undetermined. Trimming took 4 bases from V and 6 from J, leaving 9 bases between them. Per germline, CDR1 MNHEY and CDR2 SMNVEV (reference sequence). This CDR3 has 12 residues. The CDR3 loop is CASSSLEKTQYF. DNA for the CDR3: TGTGCCAGCAGTTCCCTCGAGAAGACCCAGTACTTC.

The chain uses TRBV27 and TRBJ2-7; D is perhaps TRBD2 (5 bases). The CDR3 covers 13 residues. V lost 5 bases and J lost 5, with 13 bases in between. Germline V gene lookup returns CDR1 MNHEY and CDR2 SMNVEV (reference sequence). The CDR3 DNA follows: TGTGCCAGCAGTCCGAGGCGTAGCGACGAGCAGTACTTC. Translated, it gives CASSPRRSDEQYF.

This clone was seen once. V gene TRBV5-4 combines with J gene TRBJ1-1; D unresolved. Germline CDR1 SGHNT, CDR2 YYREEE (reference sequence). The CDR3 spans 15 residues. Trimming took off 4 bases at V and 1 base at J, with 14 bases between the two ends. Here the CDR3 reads CASSTSYAGNTEAFF. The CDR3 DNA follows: TGTGCCAGCAGCACTTCGTACGCCGGGAACACTGAAGCTTTCTTT.

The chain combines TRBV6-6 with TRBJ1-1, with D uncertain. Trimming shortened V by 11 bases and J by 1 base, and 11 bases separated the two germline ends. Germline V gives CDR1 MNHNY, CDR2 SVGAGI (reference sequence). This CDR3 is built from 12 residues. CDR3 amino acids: CAVGRRNTEAFF. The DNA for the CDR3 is TGTGCCGTGGGCAGGCGGAACACTGAAGCTTTCTTT.

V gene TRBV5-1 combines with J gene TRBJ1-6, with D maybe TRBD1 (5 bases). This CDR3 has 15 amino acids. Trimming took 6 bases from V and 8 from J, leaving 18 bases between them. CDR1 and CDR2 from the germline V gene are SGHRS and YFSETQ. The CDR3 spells CASTPEVGPHSPLHF. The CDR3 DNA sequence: TGCGCCAGCACCCCTGAGGTGGGGCCTCATTCACCCCTCCACTTT.

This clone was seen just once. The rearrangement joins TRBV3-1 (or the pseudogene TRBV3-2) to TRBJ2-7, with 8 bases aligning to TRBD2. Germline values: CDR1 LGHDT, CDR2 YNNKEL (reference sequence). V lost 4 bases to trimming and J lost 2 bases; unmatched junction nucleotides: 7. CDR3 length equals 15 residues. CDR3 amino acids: CASSPRQAGAYEQYF. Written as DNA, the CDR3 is TGTGCCAGCAGCCCACGCCAAGCGGGGGCCTACGAGCAGTACTTC.

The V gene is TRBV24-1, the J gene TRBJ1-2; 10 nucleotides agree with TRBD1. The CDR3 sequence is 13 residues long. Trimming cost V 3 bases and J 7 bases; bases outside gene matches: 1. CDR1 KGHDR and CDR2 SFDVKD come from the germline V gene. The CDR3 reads CATSDGDRGGYTF. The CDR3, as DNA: TGTGCCACCAGTGATGGGGACAGGGGTGGCTACACCTTC.

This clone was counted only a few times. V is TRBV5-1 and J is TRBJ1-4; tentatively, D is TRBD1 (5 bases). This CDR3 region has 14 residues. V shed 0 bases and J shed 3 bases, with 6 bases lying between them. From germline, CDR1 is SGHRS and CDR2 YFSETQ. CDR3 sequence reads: CASSLGGSNEKLFF. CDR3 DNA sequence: TGCGCCAGCAGCTTGGGGGGGTCTAATGAAAAACTGTTTTTT.